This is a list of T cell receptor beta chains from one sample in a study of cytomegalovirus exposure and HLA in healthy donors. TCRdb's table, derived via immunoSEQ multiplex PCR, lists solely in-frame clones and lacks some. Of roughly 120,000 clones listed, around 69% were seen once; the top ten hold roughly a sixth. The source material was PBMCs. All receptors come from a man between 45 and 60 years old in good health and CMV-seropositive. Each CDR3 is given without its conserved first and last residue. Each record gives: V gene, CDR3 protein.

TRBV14 ASSPLMNTEAF
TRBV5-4 ASKRGGSVPSYEQY
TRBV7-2 ASSLVTGNSEAF
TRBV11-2 ASSLTRSGGIETQY
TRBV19 ASSNPGQDSYEQY
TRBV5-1 ASSLGQGANEKLF
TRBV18 ASSPPTSGRSQETQY
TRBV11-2 ASSLVPPEQF
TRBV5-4 ASSMRAGASYEQY
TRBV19 ASSQVSYEQY